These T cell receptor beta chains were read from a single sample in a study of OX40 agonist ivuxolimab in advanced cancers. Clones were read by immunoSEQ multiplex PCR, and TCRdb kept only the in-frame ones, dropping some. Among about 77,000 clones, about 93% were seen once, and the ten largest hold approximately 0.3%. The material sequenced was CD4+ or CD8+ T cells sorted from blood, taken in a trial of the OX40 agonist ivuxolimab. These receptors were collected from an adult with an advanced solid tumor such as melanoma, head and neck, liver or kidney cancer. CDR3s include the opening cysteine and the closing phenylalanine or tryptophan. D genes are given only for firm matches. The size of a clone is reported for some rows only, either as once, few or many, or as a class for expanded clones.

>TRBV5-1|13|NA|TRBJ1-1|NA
CASSFDAATEAFF
TGCGCCAGCAGCTTTGACGCGGCCACTGAAGCTTTCTTT
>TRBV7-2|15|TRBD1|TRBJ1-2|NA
CASSWGQGGSYGYTF
TGTGCCAGCAGCTGGGGACAGGGAGGCAGCTATGGCTACACCTTC
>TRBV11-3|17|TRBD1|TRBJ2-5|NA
CASSQGQGAPLGETQYF
TGTGCCAGCAGCCAAGGACAGGGGGCTCCCTTAGGGGAGACCCAGTACTTC
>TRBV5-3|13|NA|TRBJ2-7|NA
CARSLGTSPEQYF
TGTGCCAGAAGCTTGGGGACGTCCCCCGAGCAGTACTTC
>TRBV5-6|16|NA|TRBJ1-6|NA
CASSLQAGTYNSPLHF
TGTGCCAGCAGCTTGCAAGCAGGGACCTATAATTCACCCCTCCACTTT
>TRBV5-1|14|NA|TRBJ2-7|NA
CASSSTTPSYEQYF
TGCGCCAGCAGCTCGACTACTCCGTCCTACGAGCAGTACTTC
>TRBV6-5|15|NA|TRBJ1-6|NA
CASSYSSSYNSPLHF
TGTGCCAGCAGTTACAGTAGCTCCTATAATTCACCCCTCCACTTT
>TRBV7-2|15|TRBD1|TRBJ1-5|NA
CASSLDPALGQPEHF
TGTGCCAGCAGCTTAGACCCCGCTTTGGGACAGCCGGAGCATTTT
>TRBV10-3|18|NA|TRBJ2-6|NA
CAISVGTCIQSRANVLTF
TGTGCCATCAGTGTTGGAACCTGTATACAAAGTCGGGCCAACGTCCTGACTTTC
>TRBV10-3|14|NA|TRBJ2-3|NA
CATTRTDSTDTQYF
TGTGCCACGACCCGGACGGATAGCACAGATACGCAGTATTTT
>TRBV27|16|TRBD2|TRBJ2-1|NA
CASRRVGSGRKNEQFF
TGTGCCAGCAGGAGGGTAGGTAGCGGGAGGAAGAATGAGCAGTTCTTC
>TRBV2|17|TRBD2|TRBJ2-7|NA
CASRPKPERGQSYEQYF
TGTGCCAGCAGGCCCAAGCCGGAGCGGGGGCAATCCTACGAGCAGTACTTC
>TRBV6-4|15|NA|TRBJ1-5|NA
CASSQTAAPNQPQHF
TGTGCCAGCAGCCAGACGGCAGCCCCTAATCAGCCCCAGCATTTT
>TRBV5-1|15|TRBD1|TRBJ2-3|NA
CASSSGGRGTDTQYF
TGCGCCAGCAGCTCGGGCGGCAGGGGGACAGATACGCAGTATTTT
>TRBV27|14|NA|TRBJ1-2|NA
CASSFGSGDYGYTF
TGTGCCAGCAGTTTTGGATCGGGGGACTATGGCTACACCTTC
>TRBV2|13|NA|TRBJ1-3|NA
CASSEGFGNTIYF
TGTGCCAGCAGTGAGGGTTTTGGAAACACCATATATTTT
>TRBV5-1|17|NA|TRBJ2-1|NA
CASSSGFLRATGNEQFF
TGCGCCAGCAGCTCGGGGTTTTTACGGGCGACGGGGAATGAGCAGTTCTTC
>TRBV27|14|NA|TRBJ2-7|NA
CASSRGGPSYEQYF
TGTGCCAGTAGCCGTGGGGGGCCCAGCTACGAGCAGTACTTC
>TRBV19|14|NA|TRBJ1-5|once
CASRTSRGNQPQHF
TGTGCCAGTCGAACCAGCAGGGGCAATCAGCCCCAGCATTTT
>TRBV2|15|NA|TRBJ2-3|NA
CAGRLGVLSTDTQYF
TGTGCCGGCAGACTGGGGGTCCTTAGCACAGATACGCAGTATTTT
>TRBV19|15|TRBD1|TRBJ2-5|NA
CASSPRTGGQETQYF
TGTGCCAGTAGTCCTAGGACAGGGGGCCAAGAGACCCAGTACTTC
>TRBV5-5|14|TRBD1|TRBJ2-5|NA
CASSLATGEETQYF
TGTGCCAGCAGCCTAGCAACAGGGGAAGAGACCCAGTACTTC
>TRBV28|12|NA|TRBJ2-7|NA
CAVTQASYEQYF
TGTGCCGTTACCCAGGCCTCCTACGAGCAGTACTTC
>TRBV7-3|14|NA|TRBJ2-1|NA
CASSPQSGYNEQFF
TGTGCCAGCAGCCCGCAGTCGGGTTACAATGAGCAGTTCTTC
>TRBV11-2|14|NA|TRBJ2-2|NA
CASSQEYRAGELFF
TGTGCCAGCAGCCAAGAATACCGAGCCGGGGAGCTGTTTTTT
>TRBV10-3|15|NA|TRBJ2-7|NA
CAISESGQGRYEQYF
TGTGCCATCAGTGAGTCGGGGCAGGGCAGGTACGAGCAGTACTTC
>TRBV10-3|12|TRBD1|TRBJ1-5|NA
CATGDRNQPQHF
TGTGCCACCGGGGACAGGAATCAGCCCCAGCATTTT
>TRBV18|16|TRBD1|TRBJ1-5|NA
CASSPPGQGGNQPQHF
TGTGCCAGCTCACCACCGGGACAGGGAGGGAATCAGCCCCAGCATTTT
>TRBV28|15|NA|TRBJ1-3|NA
CASRAPGGSGNTIYF
TGTGCCAGCCGAGCTCCGGGGGGCTCTGGAAACACCATATATTTT
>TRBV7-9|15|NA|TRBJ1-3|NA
CASRSSQGTGNTIYF
TGTGCCAGCAGATCATCACAGGGTACTGGAAACACCATATATTTT
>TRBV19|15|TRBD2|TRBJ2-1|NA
CASSSWGGTYNEQFF
TGTGCCAGTAGTAGTTGGGGGGGAACTTACAATGAGCAGTTCTTC
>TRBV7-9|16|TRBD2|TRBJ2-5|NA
CASSLAAGLGQETQYF
TGTGCCAGCAGCTTAGCGGCAGGACTAGGACAAGAGACCCAGTACTTC
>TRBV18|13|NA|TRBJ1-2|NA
CASTTGTVYGYTF
TGTGCCAGCACAACCGGGACGGTCTATGGCTACACCTTC
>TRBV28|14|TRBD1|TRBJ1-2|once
CASSPLLDREGYTF
TGTGCCAGCAGTCCTCTCCTCGACAGGGAAGGCTACACCTTC
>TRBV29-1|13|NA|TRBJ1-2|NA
CSVEDPATRGYTF
TGCAGCGTTGAAGATCCAGCCACCCGCGGCTACACCTTC
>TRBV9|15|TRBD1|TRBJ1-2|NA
CASSIGQGKYYGYTF
TGTGCCAGCAGCATCGGACAGGGGAAATACTATGGCTACACCTTC
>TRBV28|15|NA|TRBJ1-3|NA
CASSPGWNSGNTIYF
TGTGCCAGCAGCCCCGGATGGAACTCTGGAAACACCATATATTTT
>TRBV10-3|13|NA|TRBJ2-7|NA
CAISDTVPYEQYF
TGTGCCATCAGTGACACGGTACCCTACGAGCAGTACTTC
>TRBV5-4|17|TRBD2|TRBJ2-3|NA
CASSSGLAGGGADTQYF
TGTGCCAGCAGCTCGGGACTAGCGGGGGGCGGGGCAGATACGCAGTATTTT
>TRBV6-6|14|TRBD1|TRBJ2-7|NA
CASSIRQGSYEQYF
TGTGCCAGCAGTATTCGACAGGGATCCTACGAGCAGTACTTC
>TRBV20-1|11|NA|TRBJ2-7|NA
CSARDPGEQYF
TGCAGTGCTAGAGATCCAGGGGAGCAGTACTTC
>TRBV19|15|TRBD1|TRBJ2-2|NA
CASSSTGANTGELFF
TGTGCCAGTAGTAGTACAGGGGCGAACACCGGGGAGCTGTTTTTT
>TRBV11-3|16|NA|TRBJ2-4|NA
CASSLGGGRAKNIQYF
TGTGCCAGCAGCTTAGGAGGGGGACGAGCCAAAAACATTCAGTACTTC
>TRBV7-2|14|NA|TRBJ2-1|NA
CASSSSALGNEQFF
TGTGCCAGCAGCTCGAGCGCGCTTGGTAATGAGCAGTTCTTC
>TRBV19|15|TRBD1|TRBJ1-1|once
CASSFGQGAITEAFF
TGTGCCAGTAGTTTCGGACAGGGGGCAATTACTGAAGCTTTCTTT
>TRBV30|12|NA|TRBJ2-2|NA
CAWTRTGGELFF
TGTGCCTGGACTCGGACGGGCGGGGAGCTGTTTTTT
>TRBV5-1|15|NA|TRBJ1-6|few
CASSLEELRNSPLHF
TGCGCCAGCAGCTTGGAGGAGCTAAGGAATTCACCCCTCCACTTT
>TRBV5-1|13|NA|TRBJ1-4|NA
CASSEDPNEKLFF
TGCGCCAGCAGCGAGGACCCTAATGAAAAACTGTTTTTT
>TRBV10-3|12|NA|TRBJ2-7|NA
CAISEAATEQYF
TGTGCCATCAGTGAGGCGGCTACCGAGCAGTACTTC
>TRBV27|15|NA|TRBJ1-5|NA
CASSLIPTAGQPQHF
TGTGCCAGCAGTTTAATCCCCACGGCGGGTCAGCCCCAGCATTTT
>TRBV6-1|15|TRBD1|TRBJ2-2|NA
CASSSGGAITGELFF
TGTGCCAGCAGTTCAGGGGGCGCAATCACCGGGGAGCTGTTTTTT
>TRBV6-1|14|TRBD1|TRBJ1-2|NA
CASSDAGGADGYTF
TGTGCCAGCAGTGATGCAGGGGGCGCGGATGGCTACACCTTC
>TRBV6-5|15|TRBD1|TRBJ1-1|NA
CASSSGTGMSTEAFF
TGTGCCAGCAGTTCCGGGACAGGAATGAGCACTGAAGCTTTCTTT
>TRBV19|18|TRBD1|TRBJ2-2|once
CASSIERTTGWSTGELFF
TGTGCCAGTAGTATTGAGAGGACGACAGGGTGGAGCACCGGGGAGCTGTTTTTT
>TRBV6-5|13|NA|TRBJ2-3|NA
CASSRDAGFGKYF
TGTGCCAGCAGTCGGGATGCTGGTTTTGGGAAGTATTTT
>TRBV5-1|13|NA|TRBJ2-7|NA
CASSLIGGYEQYF
TGCGCCAGCAGCTTGATCGGGGGCTACGAGCAGTACTTC
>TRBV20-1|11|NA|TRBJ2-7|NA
CSPIRAYEQYF
TGCAGTCCAATCCGGGCCTACGAGCAGTACTTC